A single sample is the source of the 10 T cell receptor beta chains below, sequenced in a study of blood T cell repertoires in COVID-19. The method was immunoSEQ multiplex PCR; TCRdb's version includes in-frame clones alone and lacks a portion of them. This sample has 65,000 or so clones; just over 70% occur once, and the top ten carry roughly 49%. Input material: PBMCs or T cells enriched from blood (not recorded which). The receptor set was obtained from a woman aged 55-70 years who had been exposed to COVID-19.

Regarding this clone: The junction differs from germline at one of its ends, possibly a read error. The rearrangement uses TRBV9 and TRBJ1-1; no firm D call. The CDR3 extends over 13 amino acids. CDR1 SGDLS and CDR2 YYNGEE come from the germline V gene. The CDR3 DNA reads TGTGCCAGCAGCGTAGCCCAGGCGGGCCCTCCCGTCTTT. Translation gives CASSVAQAGPPVF. The variable domain in full, completed from reference TRBV9 and TRBJ1-1, reads DSGVTQTPKHLITATGQRVTLRCSPRSGDLSVYWYQQSLDQGLQFLIQYYNGEERAKGNILERFSAQQFPDLHSELNLSSLELGDSALYFCASSVAQAGPPVFGQGTRLTVV.

CDR3 protein: CASSETGRHGYTF. CDR3 nucleotide sequence: TGTGCCAGCAGTGAGACAGGGAGGCATGGCTACACCTTC. The chain uses TRBV27 and TRBJ1-2; TRBD1 aligns across 7 bases. Losses at the gene ends were 5 bases for V and 6 bases for J; bases not matched to a gene: 6. The CDR3 extends over 13 amino acids. Germline V lookup: CDR1 MNHEY, CDR2 SMNVEV (reference sequence).

The chain couples TRBV7-2 to TRBJ2-5; 7 nucleotides align to TRBD2. This CDR3 is 15 amino acids long. J gave up 5 bases and V 3 bases, and 9 bases lay outside the gene matches. Per germline, CDR1 SGHTA and CDR2 FQGNSA. CDR3 coding DNA: TGTGCCAGCAGCTTCCAGGCGGGAGTATCGGAGACCCAGTACTTC. It encodes CASSFQAGVSETQYF. Drawing the rest from reference TRBV7-2 and TRBJ2-5, the complete variable domain is GAGVSQSPSNKVTEKGKDVELRCDPISGHTALYWYRQSLGQGLEFLIYFQGNSAPDKSGLPSDRFSAERTGGSVSTLTIQRTQQEDSAVYLCASSFQAGVSETQYFGPGTRLLVL.

This clone has only one observation. In nucleotides, the CDR3 is TGTGCCTGGAGTAATACTAACTATGGCTACACCTTC. Amino acids: CAWSNTNYGYTF. The rearrangement links TRBV30 to TRBJ1-2; the D is unclear. The CDR3 extends over 12 amino acids. The V gene's germline CDR1 is GTSNPN and CDR2 SVGIG (reference sequence). Trimming left V 2 bases short and J 0 bases short, with 4 bases between.

The genes are TRBV28 and TRBJ2-7, with 7 bases matching TRBD1. Germline trimming cut 6 bases from V and 7 bases from J; bases unmatched to any gene: 6. Germline V gene sequence: CDR1 MDHEN, CDR2 SYDVKM. This CDR3 has 12 residues. CDR3 loop: CASSDRVGEQYF. CDR3 DNA sequence: TGTGCCAGCAGCGACAGGGTGGGGGAGCAGTACTTC.

The rearrangement links TRBV29-1 to TRBJ2-7, with 10 bases aligning to TRBD1. With 6 bases clipped from V and 7 bases from J, the junction kept 6 bases outside the gene matches. Looked up from germline, CDR1 is SQVTM and CDR2 is ANQGSEA. The CDR3 runs to 12 residues. CDR3 DNA: TGCAGCGTGATCCGGGACAGGGGTGAGCAGTACTTC. Amino acid sequence: CSVIRDRGEQYF.

As DNA, the CDR3 is TGTGCCAGCAGCAAGGACAGTTTAGGGAATCAGCCCCAGCATTTT. This translates into CASSKDSLGNQPQHF. The rearrangement joins TRBV11-2 to TRBJ1-5; D possibly corresponds to TRBD1 (6 bases). Trimming removed 5 bases at V and 4 bases at J, with 15 bases between. The V gene's germline CDR1 is SGHAT and CDR2 FQNNGV. This CDR3 is built from 15 residues.

In this sample, this clone turned up a few times. The rearrangement uses TRBV9 and TRBJ2-1; 8 nucleotides match TRBD2. The CDR3 has 14 residues. The junction had 6 bases not matched to a gene; V was cut back by 2 bases and J by 8 bases. Germline assignment: CDR1 SGDLS and CDR2 YYNGEE. The CDR3 DNA follows: TGTGCCAGCAGCGTCGGGACTAGTTTCGATGAGCAGTTCTTC. Its protein is CASSVGTSFDEQFF.

This clone was detected only a few times. This rearrangement joins TRBV7-2 to TRBJ2-7; 7 nucleotides line up with TRBD1. In germline, CDR1 is SGHTA, CDR2 FQGNSA. The CDR3 consists of 14 residues. The junction had 4 bases not matched to a gene; V was cut back by 1 base and J by 4 bases. The CDR3 reads CASSLGTGQYEQYF. The CDR3 bases are TGTGCCAGCAGCTTAGGGACAGGCCAATACGAGCAGTACTTC.

This chain joins TRBV7-9 and TRBJ2-1; TRBD2 agrees at 8 bases. The CDR3 runs 15 residues. V was clipped by 0 bases and J by 6 bases; unmatched bases: 4. Germline V gene sequence: CDR1 SEHNR, CDR2 FQNEAQ (reference sequence). The CDR3 DNA reads as TGTGCCAGCAGCTTAGCTGGTCTAGCGGGCAATGAGCAGTTCTTC. Its translation: CASSLAGLAGNEQFF.